The 2 T cell receptor beta chains given below trace back to one sample, sequenced in a study of human T cells and chemical hapten exposure. Indicated time point: healthy volunteer bleed at 2 weeks. Sequencing started from total RNA isolated from unfractionated whole blood. TCRdb re-derived calls from the RACE reads in MiXCR, one entry per CDR3 protein. The sample contains roughly 120,000 distinct CDR3 sequences, about 9% of which appear only once. Input material: whole blood. The receptors were sampled from a male donor in good health. Some clones in this sample may be carry-over from other donors' samples.

The chain joins TRBV25-1 to TRBJ1-6; 8 nucleotides align to TRBD1. Germline V CDR1 and CDR2: MGHDK, SYGVNS. The J segment lost 7 bases and the V segment lost 1 base, leaving 3 bases of the junction unmatched. This CDR3 spans 15 amino acids. The CDR3 bases are TGTGCCAGCAGTGAATTGACAGGGGTAAATTCACCCCTCCACTTT. Translated, it gives CASSELTGVNSPLHF.

At least ten counts were recorded for this clonotype. The rearrangement uses TRBV20-1 and TRBJ2-6; D not resolved. Trimming stripped 3 bases from V and 1 base from J, with 7 bases between. This CDR3 comprises 14 residues. CDR1 and CDR2 from the germline V gene are DFQATT and SNEGSKA (reference sequence). The CDR3 DNA sequence: TGCAGTGCTAGGCAGGAATCTGGGGCCAACGTCCTGACTTTC. This sequence encodes CSARQESGANVLTF.